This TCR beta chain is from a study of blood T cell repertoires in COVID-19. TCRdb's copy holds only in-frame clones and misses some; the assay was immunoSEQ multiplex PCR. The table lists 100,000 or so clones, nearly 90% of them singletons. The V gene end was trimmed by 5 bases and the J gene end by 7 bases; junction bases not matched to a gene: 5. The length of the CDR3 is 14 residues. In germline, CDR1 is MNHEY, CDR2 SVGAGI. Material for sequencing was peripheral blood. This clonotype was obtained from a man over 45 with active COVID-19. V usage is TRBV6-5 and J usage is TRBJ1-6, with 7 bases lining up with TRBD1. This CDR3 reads CASSTGTENSPLHF. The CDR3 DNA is TGTGCCAGCAGTACCGGGACAGAGAATTCACCCCTCCACTTT.